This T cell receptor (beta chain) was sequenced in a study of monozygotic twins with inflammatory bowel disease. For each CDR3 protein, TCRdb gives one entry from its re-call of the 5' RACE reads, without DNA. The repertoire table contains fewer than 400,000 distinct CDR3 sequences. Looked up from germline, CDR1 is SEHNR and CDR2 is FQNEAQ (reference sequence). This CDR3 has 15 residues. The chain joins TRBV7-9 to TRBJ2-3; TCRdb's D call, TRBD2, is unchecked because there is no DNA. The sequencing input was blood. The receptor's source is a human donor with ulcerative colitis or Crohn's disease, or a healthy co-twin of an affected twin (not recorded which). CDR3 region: CASSATSGTGDTQYF.